One sample yielded the 5 T cell receptor beta chains listed below, sequenced in a study of OX40 agonist ivuxolimab in advanced cancers. Receptors were amplified or captured by the immunoSEQ multiplex PCR assay. TCRdb took this table from immuneACCESS and kept in-frame rearrangements with V and J called. Such tables lack part of the clones; where checked against another copy, unresolved V genes explain under half of the gap, and the rest is unexplained. The sample records 70,000 to 95,000 clones, about 83% of which are singletons. Together, the top ten hold roughly 0.77% of the sample. This material consisted of CD4+ or CD8+ T cells sorted from blood, taken in a trial of the OX40 agonist ivuxolimab. These receptors originate from an adult with an advanced solid tumor such as melanoma, head and neck, liver or kidney cancer.

The gene calls are TRBV6-4 and TRBJ1-6; 9 bases line up with TRBD1. V lost 4 bases, J lost 10 bases, and 5 bases stayed unmatched. From germline, CDR1 is MRHNA and CDR2 SNTAGT. CDR3 size: 14 residues. In DNA, the CDR3 is TGTGCCAGCAGTGTGGGACAGGGAGACTCACCCCTCCACTTT. Residues: CASSVGQGDSPLHF.

The rearrangement joins TRBV6-5 to TRBJ1-1; a possible D gene is TRBD1 (6 bases). Germline-derived CDR1 and CDR2 are MNHEY and SVGAGI. The CDR3 spans 14 residues. Trimming took 8 bases from V and 1 from J, leaving 14 bases between them. The CDR3 nucleotides read TGTGCCAGCCTTCCAGGGGCGGGGAACACTGAAGCTTTCTTT. This codes for CASLPGAGNTEAFF.

The chain joins TRBV19 to TRBJ2-7, with 7 bases fitting TRBD1. Germline-derived CDR1 and CDR2 are LNHDA and SQIVND (reference sequence). CDR3 length equals 15 residues. Germline trimming cut 3 bases from V and 0 bases from J; bases unmatched to any gene: 5. CDR3 loop: CASSISGTASYEQYF. For the CDR3, the DNA is TGTGCCAGTAGTATTTCCGGGACAGCCTCCTACGAGCAGTACTTC.

The CDR3 sequence: CAGRVAGGKDTQYF. CDR3 coding DNA: TGTGCTGGACGGGTAGCGGGGGGGAAAGATACGCAGTATTTT. The chain recombines TRBV7-2 with TRBJ2-3, with TRBD2 matching over 11 bases. The CDR3 covers 14 residues. Germline assignment: CDR1 SGHTA and CDR2 FQGNSA.

A single count supports this clone. This chain uses TRBV15 with TRBJ2-1; 9 nucleotides agree with TRBD2. CDR1 and CDR2 (germline): LNHNV, YYDKDF (reference sequence). After removal of 4 bases from V and 3 bases from J, the junction contained 4 bases not matched to a gene. The CDR3 covers 15 residues. The CDR3 DNA reads as TGTGCCACCAGCATACTAGCGGGCTTCTACAATGAGCAGTTCTTC. It encodes CATSILAGFYNEQFF.